Following are 2 T cell receptor beta chains from one sample sequenced in a study of T-cell reconstitution after alpha-beta-depleted transplantation in children. Preparing the TCRbeta library involved the use of unique molecular identifiers. MiXCR, applied by TCRdb to the PCR reads, yields one record per CDR3 protein. The table lists 600,000 to 700,000 distinct CDR3 sequences, 10% to 15% of them singletons. Sequencing was performed on PBMCs, taken before TCRalphabeta/CD19-depleted stem cell transplant. These receptors came from a girl aged 2-10 years with congenital amegakaryocytic thrombocytopenia, due to receive a stem cell transplant.

This clonotype was observed at least ten times. The gene calls are TRBV6-2 or TRBV6-3 and TRBJ2-3; TRBD1 agrees at 7 bases. Losses at the gene ends were 2 bases for V and 0 bases for J; bases not matched to a gene: 8. This CDR3 comprises 17 residues. Germline CDR1 is MNHEY and CDR2 is SVGEGT. CDR3: CASSYTLGGGSTDTQYF. The DNA for the CDR3 is TGTGCCAGCAGTTACACTTTAGGGGGCGGGAGCACAGATACGCAGTATTTT.

The genes are TRBV7-3 and TRBJ2-5; D is unclear. Deletions cut 5 bases from V and 5 bases from J, with 12 bases between. Germline CDR1 is SGHTA and CDR2 is FQGTGA. The CDR3 is 13 residues long. CDR3 sequence: CASSIMPMETQYF. As DNA, the CDR3 is TGTGCCAGCAGCATAATGCCAATGGAGACCCAGTACTTC. The complete variable domain, with remaining parts taken from reference TRBV7-3 and TRBJ2-5, reads GAGVSQTPSNKVTEKGKYVELRCDPISGHTALYWYRQSLGQGPEFLIYFQGTGAADDSGLPNDRFFAVRPEGSVSTLKIQRTERGDSAVYLCASSIMPMETQYFGPGTRLLVL.